Following are 25 T cell receptor beta chains from one sample sequenced in a study of regulatory T cells in long-lasting Graves disease. Through Arm-PCR of CDR3 regions and iRepertoire HTBI primers, TCR beta libraries were built. MiXCR, applied by TCRdb to the multiplex PCR reads, yields one record per CDR3 protein. In the table there are 300,000 or so distinct CDR3 sequences, around a fifth of which are singletons. Time point noted: persistent/refractory GD, antithyroid drugs over 5 years with positive TRAb. RNA extracted from PBMCs served as the sequencing template. The sample in question was peripheral blood mononuclear cells (PBMCs), obtained when the disease was refractory, from a patient treated with antithyroid drugs. The receptors originated from a female donor with Graves disease.

This chain joins TRBV6-1 and TRBJ1-1; 9 bases fit TRBD1. This CDR3 has 14 amino acids. Germline V lookup: CDR1 MNHNS, CDR2 SASEGT. V lost 4 bases to trimming and J lost 4 bases; unmatched junction nucleotides: 4. This CDR3 is CASSARTGVTEAFF. In DNA form, the CDR3 reads TGTGCCAGCAGTGCCAGGACAGGGGTCACTGAAGCTTTCTTT.

This clonotype has more than one count but fewer than ten. The CDR3 region is CASSSMPQNRQRQDYGYTF. The CDR3 DNA reads as TGCGCCAGCAGCTCTATGCCTCAGAACCGACAGCGCCAAGACTATGGCTACACCTTC. V and J are TRBV5-1 and TRBJ1-2; possible D gene TRBD1, 5 bases. The CDR3 sequence is 19 residues long. V lost 3 bases and J 3 bases, leaving 27 bases between the germline ends. Germline assignment: CDR1 SGHRS and CDR2 YFSETQ.

The chain recombines TRBV14 with TRBJ1-2; the match to TRBD1 covers 7 bases. Trimming took 4 bases from V and 8 from J; bases not matched to a gene: 19. The germline CDR1 and CDR2 sequences are SGHDN and FVKESK. The CDR3 has 17 amino acids. The CDR3 here is CASSLSGTVGGVGGYTF. In DNA form, the CDR3 reads TGTGCCAGCAGCCTCTCGGGGACAGTCGGGGGCGTGGGGGGCTACACCTTC.

This clonotype has ten or more counts. This chain joins TRBV6-5 and TRBJ1-1; D is undetermined. The CDR3 runs 14 residues. The V end lost 2 bases, the J end lost 3 bases, and 10 bases lay between the germline ends. Germline V gene lookup returns CDR1 MNHEY and CDR2 SVGAGI. As DNA, the CDR3 is TGTGCCAGCAGTTACGGGGTTGCCTACACTGAAGCTTTCTTT. Translating gives CASSYGVAYTEAFF.

Many counts were recorded for this clonotype. The gene calls are TRBV7-8 and TRBJ1-1, with D tentatively TRBD1 (5 bases). Deletions cut 3 bases from V and 3 bases from J, with 8 bases between. CDR1 and CDR2 from the germline V gene are SGHVS and FQNEAQ. The CDR3 has 13 residues. The CDR3 region has the DNA TGTGCCAGCAGCTTCGCAGGGTACACTGAAGCTTTCTTT. This gives the protein CASSFAGYTEAFF.

This clonotype appeared a few times. V is TRBV27 and J is TRBJ2-5, with D unclear. Germline V gene data show CDR1 as MNHEY and CDR2 as SMNVEV (reference sequence). The V end lost 4 bases, the J end lost 3 bases, and 15 bases lay between the germline ends. CDR3 length equals 15 residues. This CDR3 reads CASSSLLAPEETQYF. The CDR3, as DNA: TGTGCCAGCAGTTCTCTTCTCGCGCCTGAAGAGACCCAGTACTTC.

The table lists this clonotype with many counts. The chain couples TRBV6-5 to TRBJ1-5; weak D call: TRBD1 (5 bases). Germline V gene lookup returns CDR1 MNHEY and CDR2 SVGAGI. The CDR3 loop spans 16 amino acids. V was clipped by 2 bases and J by 2 bases, with 13 bases between them. CDR3 coding DNA: TGTGCCAGCAGTTACGGTCGGGACTCGGGCAATCAGCCCCAGCATTTT. Translating gives CASSYGRDSGNQPQHF.

The rearrangement joins TRBV12-3 or TRBV12-4 to TRBJ1-3; D uncertain. The CDR3 consists of 15 residues. The germline V and J ends were trimmed by 3 bases and 0 bases, with 9 bases remaining between them. CDR3 protein: CASSLSDRSGNTIYF. The CDR3 coding sequence is TGTGCCAGCAGTTTGAGCGATCGCTCTGGAAACACCATATATTTT.

This clonotype was recorded at least ten times. The chain links TRBV5-1 to TRBJ2-7; D not certain. This CDR3 region has 13 residues. V lost 0 bases and J 6 bases, leaving 10 bases between the germline ends. Looked up from germline, CDR1 is SGHRS and CDR2 is YFSETQ. CDR3 in DNA: TGCGCCAGCAGCTTGGACACCACTGTCGAGCAGTACTTC. This sequence encodes CASSLDTTVEQYF.

There are many counts of this clonotype. V and J are TRBV7-2 and TRBJ2-2; 8 nucleotides line up with TRBD1. V gave up 5 bases and J gave up 3 bases; unmatched junction bases: 5. The CDR3 contains 15 residues. The germline V gene encodes CDR1 SGHTA and CDR2 FQGNSA. The CDR3 loop reads CASSMTGADTGELFF. As DNA, the CDR3 is TGTGCCAGCAGCATGACAGGGGCTGACACCGGGGAGCTGTTTTTT.

The chain recombines TRBV4-1 with TRBJ1-1, with no clear D. Trimming pared 2 bases from V and 1 base from J, leaving 11 bases between. Germline CDR1 MGHRA, CDR2 YSYEKL. This CDR3 has 15 residues. The CDR3 loop reads CASSQISASNTEAFF. DNA for the CDR3: TGCGCCAGCAGCCAAATTTCTGCCTCGAACACTGAAGCTTTCTTT.

This clonotype was recorded many times. This chain connects TRBV12-3 or TRBV12-4 to TRBJ2-5; 9 bases agree with TRBD1. J lost 5 bases, V lost 11 bases, and 12 bases had no gene match. This CDR3 comprises 14 residues. The CDR3 loop reads CASLRTGVMETQYF. Written as DNA, the CDR3 is TGTGCCTCCCTCCGGACAGGGGTTATGGAGACCCAGTACTTC.

The CDR3 nucleotides are TGTGCCAGCAGCCAAGCTAGGGATACCGGGGAGCTGTTTTTT. The encoded protein is CASSQARDTGELFF. The chain combines TRBV3-1 with TRBJ2-2; D remains unclear. The V gene's germline CDR1 is LGHDT and CDR2 YNNKEL (reference sequence). Trimming pared 1 base from V and 5 bases from J, leaving 8 bases between. The CDR3 is 14 residues long.

This clonotype has ten or more counts. CDR3 sequence (DNA): TGTGCCACCAGCAGACTAGCTGGAGGGAGAAGCAATCAGCCCCAGCATTTT. Translating gives CATSRLAGGRSNQPQHF. This sequence joins TRBV15 and TRBJ1-5; D unclear. Germline values: CDR1 LNHNV, CDR2 YYDKDF (reference sequence). V lost 2 bases and J lost 1, with 15 bases in between. This CDR3 has 17 amino acids.

The chain employs TRBV9 and TRBJ1-6, with no clear D. Germline V lookup: CDR1 SGDLS, CDR2 YYNGEE. The V gene lost 4 bases and the J gene lost 5 bases, with 10 bases spanning the gap. The CDR3 runs 14 residues. The CDR3: CASSRVPDNSPLHF. The CDR3 coding sequence is TGTGCCAGCAGCCGCGTGCCCGATAATTCACCCCTCCACTTT.

Worth noting for this clonotype: The germline gene is not matched at one end of the junction; a read error may be the cause. This rearrangement joins TRBV6-2 or TRBV6-3 to TRBJ2-7; 8 nucleotides match TRBD2. The CDR3 is made up of 16 amino acids. Germline CDR1 and CDR2: MNHEY and SVGEGT. CDR3 loop: CASSQAGGAPSYEQYF. The CDR3 DNA sequence: TGCGCCAGCAGCCAAGCCGGGGGGGCCCCCTCCTACGAGCAGTACTTC.

This clonotype turned up a few times. This chain joins TRBV30 and TRBJ1-1; D not resolved. The V gene lost 1 base and the J gene lost 4 bases, with 7 bases spanning the gap. The CDR3 length is 12 residues. Germline assignment: CDR1 GTSNPN and CDR2 SVGIG (reference sequence). CDR3 amino acids: CAWSDGGTEAFF. The CDR3 DNA reads as TGTGCCTGGAGTGATGGAGGCACTGAAGCTTTCTTT. Full variable domain (remainder filled in from reference TRBV30 and TRBJ1-1): SQTIHQWPATLVQPVGSPLSLECTVEGTSNPNLYWYRQAAGRGLQLLFYSVGIGQISSEVPQNLSASRPQDRQFILSSKKLLLSDSGFYLCAWSDGGTEAFFGQGTRLTVV.

This clonotype was picked up a small number of times. The junction departs from germline at one end; a sequencing error may be responsible. The chain couples TRBV29-1 to TRBJ1-5; weak D call: TRBD1 (6 bases). The CDR3 has 15 residues. Germline V lookup: CDR1 SQVTM, CDR2 ANQGSEA. The CDR3 loop is CGVISGRGSNQPQHF. The CDR3 nucleotides read TGCGGCGTTATATCGGGCAGGGGCAGCAATCAGCCCCAGCATTTT. Full variable domain (missing parts from reference TRBV29-1 and TRBJ1-5): SAVISQKPSRDICQRGTSLTIQCQVDSQVTMMFWYRQQPGQSLTLIATANQGSEATYESGFVIDKFPISRPNLTFSTLTVSNMSPEDSSIYLCGVISGRGSNQPQHFGDGTRLSIL.

The V and J genes are TRBV30 and TRBJ1-4; 9 bases agree with TRBD1. The J segment lost 8 bases and the V segment lost 3 bases, leaving 10 bases of the junction unmatched. The CDR3 runs 15 residues. Germline lookup yields CDR1 GTSNPN and CDR2 SVGIG (reference sequence). The CDR3 here is CAWSGQGSVGEKLFF. CDR3 DNA sequence: TGTGCCTGGAGCGGACAGGGGTCGGTGGGGGAAAAACTGTTTTTT.

This clonotype was counted many times. The rearrangement joins TRBV6-1 to TRBJ1-1; 7 bases map to TRBD1. V was clipped by 8 bases and J by 6 bases; unmatched bases: 12. The CDR3 loop spans 14 amino acids. Germline-derived CDR1 and CDR2 are MNHNS and SASEGT. CDR3 sequence (DNA): TGTGCCAGCGGCCAAACAGGGGCGGGAGCTGAAGCTTTCTTT. It encodes CASGQTGAGAEAFF.

The sample holds many counts of this clonotype. The rearrangement links TRBV3-1 to TRBJ1-6; D is unclear. This CDR3 spans 14 amino acids. The germline V gene has CDR1 LGHDT and CDR2 YNNKEL (reference sequence). Trimming left V 0 bases short and J 7 bases short, with 7 bases between. CDR3 in DNA: TGTGCCAGCAGCCAAGATGGGATAAATTCACCCCTCCACTTT. This translates into CASSQDGINSPLHF.

This clonotype appeared a few times. At one end the junction does not follow the germline gene, possibly because of a read error. CDR3 residues: CAISESHTAPGVF. Here the CDR3 DNA reads TGTGCCATCAGTGAGTCTCACACGGCGCCGGGTGTCTTT. This chain links TRBV10-3 with TRBJ1-1; no clear D gene. Looked up from germline, CDR1 is ENHRY and CDR2 is SYGVKD. The CDR3 has 13 residues.

This clonotype was detected a few times. The gene calls are TRBV29-1 and TRBJ2-5, with D possibly TRBD1 on 6 matching bases. Germline V lookup: CDR1 SQVTM, CDR2 ANQGSEA. Trimming removed 4 bases from V and 6 bases from J, with 18 bases in between. This CDR3 spans 14 amino acids. The CDR3 is CSVAWEWGQKTQYF. The CDR3 region has the DNA TGCAGCGTTGCATGGGAGTGGGGGCAGAAGACCCAGTACTTC.

The rearrangement links TRBV5-5 to TRBJ1-1; D perhaps matches TRBD1 (6 bases). Trimming removed 3 bases at V and 1 base at J, with 16 bases between. Germline CDR1 and CDR2: SGHKS and YYEKEE (reference sequence). The CDR3 runs to 16 residues. The CDR3 loop is CASSSSPSGQNTEAFF. The CDR3 DNA reads as TGTGCCAGCAGCTCGTCCCCCTCGGGACAGAACACTGAAGCTTTCTTT. The full variable domain, with the rest looked up from reference TRBV5-5 and TRBJ1-1, is DAGVTQSPTHLIKTRGQQVTLRCSPISGHKSVSWYQQVLGQGPQFIFQYYEKEERGRGNFPDRFSARQFPNYSSELNVNALLLGDSALYLCASSSSPSGQNTEAFFGQGTRLTVV.

This clonotype appeared many times. CDR3 loop: CASSSGSSAHGYTF. CDR3 in DNA: TGTGCCAGCAGTTCAGGTTCATCGGCCCATGGCTACACCTTC. The V and J genes are TRBV12-3 or TRBV12-4 and TRBJ1-2; no reliable D call. Trimming took 4 bases from V and 6 from J, leaving 15 bases between them. The CDR3 contains 14 residues.